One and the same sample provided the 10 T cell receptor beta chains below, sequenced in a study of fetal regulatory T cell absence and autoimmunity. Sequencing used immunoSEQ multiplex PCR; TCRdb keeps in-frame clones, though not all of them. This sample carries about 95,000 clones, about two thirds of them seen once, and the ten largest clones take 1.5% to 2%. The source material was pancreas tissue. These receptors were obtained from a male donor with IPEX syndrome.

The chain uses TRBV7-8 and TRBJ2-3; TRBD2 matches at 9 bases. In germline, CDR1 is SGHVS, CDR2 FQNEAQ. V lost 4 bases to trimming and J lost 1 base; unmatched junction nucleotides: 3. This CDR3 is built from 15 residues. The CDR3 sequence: CASSSKRGGTDTQYF. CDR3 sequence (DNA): TGTGCCAGCAGCTCGAAGCGGGGGGGCACAGATACGCAGTATTTT.

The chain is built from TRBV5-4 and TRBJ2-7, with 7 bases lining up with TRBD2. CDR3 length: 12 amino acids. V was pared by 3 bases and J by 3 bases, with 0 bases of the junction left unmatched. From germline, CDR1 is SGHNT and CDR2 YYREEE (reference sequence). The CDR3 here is CASSWGGYEQYF. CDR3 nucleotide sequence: TGTGCCAGCAGCTGGGGGGGCTACGAGCAGTACTTC.

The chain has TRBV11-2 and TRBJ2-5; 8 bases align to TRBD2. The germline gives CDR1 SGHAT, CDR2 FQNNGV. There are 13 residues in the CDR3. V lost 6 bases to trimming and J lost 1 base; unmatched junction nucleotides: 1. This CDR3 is CASRLAGQETQYF. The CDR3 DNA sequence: TGTGCCAGCAGGCTAGCGGGCCAAGAGACCCAGTACTTC.

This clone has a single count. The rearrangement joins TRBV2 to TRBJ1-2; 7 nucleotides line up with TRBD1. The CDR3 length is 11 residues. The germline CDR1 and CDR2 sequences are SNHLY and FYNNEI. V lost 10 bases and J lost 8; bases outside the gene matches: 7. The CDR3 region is CATYYRGGYTF. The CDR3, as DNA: TGTGCCACCTACTACAGGGGCGGCTACACCTTC.

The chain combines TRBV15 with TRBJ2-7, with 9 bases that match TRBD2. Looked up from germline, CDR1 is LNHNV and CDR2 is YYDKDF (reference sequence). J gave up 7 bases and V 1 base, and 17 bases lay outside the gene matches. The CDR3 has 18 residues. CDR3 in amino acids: CATSRGAAGGPWVGEQYF. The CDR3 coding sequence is TGTGCCACCAGCAGAGGGGCGGCGGGAGGGCCGTGGGTAGGGGAGCAGTACTTC.

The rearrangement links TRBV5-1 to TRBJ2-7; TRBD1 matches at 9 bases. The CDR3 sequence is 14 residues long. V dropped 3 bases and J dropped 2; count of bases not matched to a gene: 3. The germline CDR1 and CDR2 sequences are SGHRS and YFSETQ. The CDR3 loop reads CASSYTGGPYEQYF. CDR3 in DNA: TGCGCCAGCAGCTATACAGGGGGCCCCTACGAGCAGTACTTC.

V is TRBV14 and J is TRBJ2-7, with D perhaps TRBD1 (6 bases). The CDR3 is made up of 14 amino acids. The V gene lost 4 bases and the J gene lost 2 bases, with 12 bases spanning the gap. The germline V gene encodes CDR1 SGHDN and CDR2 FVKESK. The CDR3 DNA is TGTGCCAGCAGCCCAGGGGCCTTCACCTACGAGCAGTACTTC. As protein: CASSPGAFTYEQYF.

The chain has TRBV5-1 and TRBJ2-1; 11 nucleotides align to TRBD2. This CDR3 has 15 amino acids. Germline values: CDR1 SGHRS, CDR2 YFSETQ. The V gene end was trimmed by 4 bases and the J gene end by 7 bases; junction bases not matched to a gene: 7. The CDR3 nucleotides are TGCGCCAGCAGCCCCACTAGCGGGAGAGTTAATGAGCAGTTCTTC. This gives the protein CASSPTSGRVNEQFF.

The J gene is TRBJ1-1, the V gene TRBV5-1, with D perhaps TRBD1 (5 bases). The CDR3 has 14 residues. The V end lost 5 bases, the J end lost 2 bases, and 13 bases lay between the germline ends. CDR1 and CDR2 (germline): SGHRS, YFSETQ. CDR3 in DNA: TGCGCCAGCAGTGAGGACATTTCTAACACTGAAGCTTTCTTT. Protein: CASSEDISNTEAFF.

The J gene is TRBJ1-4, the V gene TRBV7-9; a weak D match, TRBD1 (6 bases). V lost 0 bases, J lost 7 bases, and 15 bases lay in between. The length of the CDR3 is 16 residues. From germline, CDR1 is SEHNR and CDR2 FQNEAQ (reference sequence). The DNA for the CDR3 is TGTGCCAGCAGCTTAGCGCCCCAGGGGATGGGTGAAAAACTGTTTTTT. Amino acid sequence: CASSLAPQGMGEKLFF.